This TCR beta chain was obtained from a study of molecular identifiers for immune sequencing clone quantification. Study details: Replicate runs used RNA from roughly 21,000 or 96,000 naive CD8 cells, which was split five ways into aliquots, and four of those aliquots were then sequenced.

CDR3 length equals 13 residues. Germline V CDR1 and CDR2: KGHDR, SFDVKD. V was shortened by 4 bases and J by 3 bases, with 7 bases between the two germline ends. TCRdb redid the calling of the PCR reads with MiXCR, one entry per CDR3 protein. The sample carries approximately 630,000 distinct CDR3 sequences, 25% recorded once. This clonotype was counted many times. What it recognizes is unknown. The study's findings and limits: Clones above 20 RNA copies contained over 97% of effector molecules and under 1% of naive molecules.

Sequenced material: naive CD8+ T cells from blood, with Jurkat cell RNA spiked in. Subset defined: FACS-sorted CD8+CD4-CCR7+CD45RA+ naive T cells. The V gene is TRBV24-1, the J gene TRBJ2-3, with D perhaps matching TRBD2 (6 bases). The receptor's source is a human donor in good health. Some libraries in this study had Jurkat cell RNA spiked in. In nucleotides, the CDR3 is TGTGCCACCAGTGACCTAGCGACAGATACGCAGTATTTT. Its protein product is CATSDLATDTQYF.